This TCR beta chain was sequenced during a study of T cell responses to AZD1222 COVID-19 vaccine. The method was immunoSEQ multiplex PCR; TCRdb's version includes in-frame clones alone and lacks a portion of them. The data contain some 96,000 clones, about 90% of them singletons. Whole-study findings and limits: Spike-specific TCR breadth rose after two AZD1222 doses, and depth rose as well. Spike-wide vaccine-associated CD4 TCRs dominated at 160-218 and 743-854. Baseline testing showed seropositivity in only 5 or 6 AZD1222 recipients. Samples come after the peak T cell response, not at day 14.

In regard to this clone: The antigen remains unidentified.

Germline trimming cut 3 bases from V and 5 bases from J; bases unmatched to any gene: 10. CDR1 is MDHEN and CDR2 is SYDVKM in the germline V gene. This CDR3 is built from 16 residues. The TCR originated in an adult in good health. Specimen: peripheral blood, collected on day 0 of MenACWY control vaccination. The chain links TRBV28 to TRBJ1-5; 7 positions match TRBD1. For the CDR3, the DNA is TGTGCCAGCAGTTTTTGGGTTCCAGGGGGGCATCAGCCCCAGCATTTT. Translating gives CASSFWVPGGHQPQHF.